This TCR beta chain was sequenced for a study of early T cells in non-severe SARS-CoV-2 infection. Overall study: With bulk RNA from unsorted whole blood as input, sequencing yielded unpaired chains.

The TCR library protocol attached unique molecular identifiers to the individual cDNA molecules. TCRdb re-analysed the 5' RACE reads in MiXCR, keeping a single row per CDR3 protein. The repertoire holds 65,000 to 90,000 distinct CDR3 sequences, 12% seen once, with over 6% in the top ten. V was clipped by 5 bases and J by 6 bases, with 11 bases between them. The germline CDR1 and CDR2 sequences are SGHTA and FQGNSA. CDR3 size: 13 residues. This clonotype was recorded at least ten times. The rearrangement joins TRBV7-2 to TRBJ1-3; D call uncertain. Sequenced: whole blood. The TCR sequence derives from an adult who was a healthcare worker with PCR-confirmed SARS-CoV-2 infection or an uninfected control (not recorded which). CDR3 sequence reads: CASSLRDLNTIYF. The CDR3 region has the DNA TGTGCCAGCAGCCTCCGCGATTTAAACACCATATATTTT.